Sequencing of this T cell receptor beta chain was carried out in a study of blood T cells in healthy people across ages. Findings and limits, study-wide: Age brought a roughly linear fall in TCR beta diversity measured per million T cells.

A second PCR, run for about 7 to 11 cycles, used a sample-barcoded 5' primer plus a J-beta primer mix. TCRdb itself ran the 5' RACE reads through MiXCR, one entry per CDR3 protein. This sample has 2 million or so distinct CDR3 sequences; about 49% occur once, and the top ten carry less than 2.5%. V was cut by 0 bases and J by 4 bases, with 21 bases left in between. This CDR3 has 17 amino acids. The V gene's germline CDR1 is SQVTM and CDR2 ANQGSEA. Note on this clonotype: Its specificity is unknown.

The specimen sequenced was blood. The chain recombines TRBV29-1 with TRBJ2-5; tentative D call: TRBD1 (7 bases). The sequence was obtained from a woman aged 40 to 50 in good health. The DNA for the CDR3 is TGCAGCGTTGAAGATAGCTGGGGCAGGGGGGTTGCAGAGACCCAGTACTTC. It encodes CSVEDSWGRGVAETQYF.